This entry is about one TCR beta chain. The antigen remains unidentified. Per germline, CDR1 LGHNA and CDR2 YNFKEQ. CDR3 length: 16 amino acids. J was trimmed by 3 bases and V by 2 bases; bases with no gene match: 7. The data originate from a study of post-analysis software for immune sequencing data. Study information: Patients had relapsing-remitting, secondary progressive or progressive-relapsing multiple sclerosis; some lacked subtype.

Presence of unique molecular identifiers characterized the TCR beta cDNA libraries. Each CDR3 protein is one row after TCRdb ran MiXCR on the PCR reads. The table has roughly 410,000 distinct CDR3 sequences, about a third seen once; the top ten hold around an eighth. Study observations and caveats: TRBV5-6, TRBV5-1 and TRBV20-1 belonged to a set of roughly 5 TRBV segments that were more frequent in patients than controls. Multiple sclerosis was associated with a significant reduction in normalized Chao1 diversity relative to controls.

Sequencing was done on a sample of blood. The sequence came from a girl aged 10 to 17 with multiple sclerosis. The genes are TRBV4-2 and TRBJ2-7; 10 bases agree with TRBD2. The CDR3 coding sequence is TGTGCCAGCAGCCAAATGAGAGGACTAGCGGACTACGAGCAGTACTTC. Translation gives CASSQMRGLADYEQYF.